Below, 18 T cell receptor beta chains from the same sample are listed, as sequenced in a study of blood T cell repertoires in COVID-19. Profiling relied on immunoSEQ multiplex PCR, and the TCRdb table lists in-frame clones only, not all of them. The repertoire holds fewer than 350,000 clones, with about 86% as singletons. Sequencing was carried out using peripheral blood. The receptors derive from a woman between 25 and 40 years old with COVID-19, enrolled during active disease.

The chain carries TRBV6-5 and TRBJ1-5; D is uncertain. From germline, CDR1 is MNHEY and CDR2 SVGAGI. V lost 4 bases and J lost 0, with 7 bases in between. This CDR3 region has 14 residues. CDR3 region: CASSSYGSNQPQHF. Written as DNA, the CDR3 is TGTGCCAGCAGTTCCTATGGTAGCAATCAGCCCCAGCATTTT.

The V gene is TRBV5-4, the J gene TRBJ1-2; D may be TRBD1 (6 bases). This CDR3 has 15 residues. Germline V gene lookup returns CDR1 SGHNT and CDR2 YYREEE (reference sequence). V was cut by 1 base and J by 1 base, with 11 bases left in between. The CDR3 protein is CASSLTTGFNYGYTF. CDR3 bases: TGTGCCAGCAGCTTGACGACAGGATTTAACTATGGCTACACCTTC.

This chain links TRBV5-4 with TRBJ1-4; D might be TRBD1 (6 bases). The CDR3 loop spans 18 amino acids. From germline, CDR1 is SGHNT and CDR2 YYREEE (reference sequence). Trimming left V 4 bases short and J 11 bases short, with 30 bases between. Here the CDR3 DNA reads TGTGCCAGCAGCCGTGGGGGGGCGGCCGAGGATCGGGGGAAGAAACTGTTTTTT. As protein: CASSRGGAAEDRGKKLFF.

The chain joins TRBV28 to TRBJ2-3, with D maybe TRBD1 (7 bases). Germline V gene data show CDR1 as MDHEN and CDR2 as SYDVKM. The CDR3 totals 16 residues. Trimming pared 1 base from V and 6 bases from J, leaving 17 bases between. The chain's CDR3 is CASSLSGGLRRDTQYF. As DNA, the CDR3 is TGTGCCAGCAGTTTATCAGGGGGGTTGCGTCGGGATACGCAGTATTTT.

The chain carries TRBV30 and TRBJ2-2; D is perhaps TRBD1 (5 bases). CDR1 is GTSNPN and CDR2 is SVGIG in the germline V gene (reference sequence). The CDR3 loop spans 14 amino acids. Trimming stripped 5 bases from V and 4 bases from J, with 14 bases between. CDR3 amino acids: CAWSLTRGTGELFF. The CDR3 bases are TGTGCCTGGTCCCTCACAAGGGGCACCGGGGAGCTGTTTTTT.

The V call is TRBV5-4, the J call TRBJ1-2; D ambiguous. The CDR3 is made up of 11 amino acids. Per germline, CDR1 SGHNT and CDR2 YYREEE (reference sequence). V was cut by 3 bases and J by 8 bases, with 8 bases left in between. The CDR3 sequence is CASSSGGGYTF. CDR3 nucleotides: TGTGCCAGCAGCTCGGGAGGAGGCTACACCTTC.

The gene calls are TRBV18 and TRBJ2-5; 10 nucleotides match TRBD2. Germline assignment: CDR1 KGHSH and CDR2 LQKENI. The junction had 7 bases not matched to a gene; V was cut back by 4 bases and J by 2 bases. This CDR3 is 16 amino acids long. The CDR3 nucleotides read TGTGCCAGCTCACAGGTAGCGGGGGGCCGACAAGAGACCCAGTACTTC. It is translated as CASSQVAGGRQETQYF. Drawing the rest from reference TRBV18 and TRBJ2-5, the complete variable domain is NAGVMQNPRHLVRRRGQEARLRCSPMKGHSHVYWYRQLPEEGLKFMVYLQKENIIDESGMPKERFSAEFPKEGPSILRIQQVVRGDSAAYFCASSQVAGGRQETQYFGPGTRLLVL.

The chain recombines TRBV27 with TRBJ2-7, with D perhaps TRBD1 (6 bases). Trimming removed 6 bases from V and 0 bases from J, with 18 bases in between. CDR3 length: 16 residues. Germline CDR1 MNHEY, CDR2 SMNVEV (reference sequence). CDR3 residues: CASSPSTGKNSYEQYF. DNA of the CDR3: TGTGCCAGCAGCCCATCGACAGGCAAAAACTCCTACGAGCAGTACTTC.

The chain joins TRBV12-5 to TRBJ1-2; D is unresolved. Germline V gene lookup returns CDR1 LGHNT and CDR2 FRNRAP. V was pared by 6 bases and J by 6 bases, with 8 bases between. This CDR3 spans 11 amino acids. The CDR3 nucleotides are TGTGCTAGTGGCACCGGGGATGGCTACACCTTC. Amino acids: CASGTGDGYTF.

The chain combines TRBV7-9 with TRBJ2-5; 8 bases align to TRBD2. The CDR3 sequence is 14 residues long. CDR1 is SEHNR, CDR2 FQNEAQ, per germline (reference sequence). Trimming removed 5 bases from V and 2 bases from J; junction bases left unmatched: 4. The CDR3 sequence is CASSAAGGQETQYF. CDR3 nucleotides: TGTGCCAGCAGCGCGGCGGGGGGACAAGAGACCCAGTACTTC.

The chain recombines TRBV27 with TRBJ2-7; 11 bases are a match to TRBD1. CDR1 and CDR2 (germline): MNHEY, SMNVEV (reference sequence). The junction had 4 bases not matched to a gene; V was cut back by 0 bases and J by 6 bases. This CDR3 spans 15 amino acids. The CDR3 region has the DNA TGTGCCAGCAGTTTATCGAGGACAGGGGGCTTCGAGCAGTACTTC. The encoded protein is CASSLSRTGGFEQYF.

Here the CDR3 DNA reads TGTGCCAGCAGTTATCAGGGAGGGGCCTATTATAGCAATCAGCCCCAGCATTTT. It yields the protein CASSYQGGAYYSNQPQHF. J is TRBJ1-5 and V is TRBV6-2 or TRBV6-3, with D perhaps TRBD1 (5 bases). The CDR3 consists of 18 residues. V lost 3 bases and J 0 bases, leaving 18 bases between the germline ends. Germline loops: CDR1 MNHEY, CDR2 SVGEGT.

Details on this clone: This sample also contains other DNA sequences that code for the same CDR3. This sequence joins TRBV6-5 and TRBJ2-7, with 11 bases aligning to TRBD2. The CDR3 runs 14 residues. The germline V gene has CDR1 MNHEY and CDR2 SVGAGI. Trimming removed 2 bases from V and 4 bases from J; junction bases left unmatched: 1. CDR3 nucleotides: TGTGCCAGCAGTTACGGGACTAGCGGTTACGAGCAGTACTTC. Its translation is CASSYGTSGYEQYF.

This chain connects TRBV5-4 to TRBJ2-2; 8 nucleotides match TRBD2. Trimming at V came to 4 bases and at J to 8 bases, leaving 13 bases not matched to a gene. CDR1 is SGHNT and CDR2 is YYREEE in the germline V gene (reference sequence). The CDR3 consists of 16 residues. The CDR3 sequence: CASSPIGSGGSGELFF. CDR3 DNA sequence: TGTGCCAGCAGCCCGATTGGAAGCGGGGGTTCTGGGGAGCTGTTTTTT.

Written as DNA, the CDR3 is TGCGCCAGCAGCCAATCGGGGGGTTACGAGCAGTACTTC. It specifies CASSQSGGYEQYF. This chain uses TRBV4-1 with TRBJ2-7; 7 bases agree with TRBD2. Trimming took 2 bases from V and 4 from J; bases not matched to a gene: 2. The CDR3 has 13 residues. Germline V CDR1 and CDR2: MGHRA, YSYEKL.

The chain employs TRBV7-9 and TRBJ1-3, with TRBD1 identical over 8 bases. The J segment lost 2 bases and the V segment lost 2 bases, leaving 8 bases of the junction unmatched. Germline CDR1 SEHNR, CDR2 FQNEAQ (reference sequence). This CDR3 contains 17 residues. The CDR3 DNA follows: TGTGCCAGCAGCTTACCCATCAGGGGGCCCCCTGGAAACACCATATATTTT. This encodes CASSLPIRGPPGNTIYF.

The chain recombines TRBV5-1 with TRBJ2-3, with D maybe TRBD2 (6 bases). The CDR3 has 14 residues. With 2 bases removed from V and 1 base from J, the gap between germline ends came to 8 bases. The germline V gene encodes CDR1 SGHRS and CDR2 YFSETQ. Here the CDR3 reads CASSLSSGTDTQYF. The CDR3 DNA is TGCGCCAGCAGCTTATCTAGCGGCACAGATACGCAGTATTTT.

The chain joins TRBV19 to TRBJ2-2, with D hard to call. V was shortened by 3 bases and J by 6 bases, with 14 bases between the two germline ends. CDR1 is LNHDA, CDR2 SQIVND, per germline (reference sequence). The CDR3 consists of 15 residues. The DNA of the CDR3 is TGTGCCAGTAGTATCTGGGCCAGAGCAGCCGGGGAGCTGTTTTTT. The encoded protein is CASSIWARAAGELFF.